Included here is one T cell receptor (beta chain) sequence, with context. This clonotype was counted a few times. Its antigen specificity is not known. No base quality information exists; no much larger clone differs at one position. Library creation used multiplex PCR. For sequencing, an Illumina HiSeq 4000 was employed. To build TCR beta libraries, CDR3 regions were amplified by Arm-PCR using iRepertoire HTBI primers. PCR products were gel purified before sequencing. On the study's bioinformatics: Gene usage analysis of CDR3 amino acid clonotypes relied on the 60 or so TRBV and over 13 TRBJ segments identified across samples. Filtered high-quality paired reads were merged into contigs using COPE and FqMerger. BLAST was used to align contigs to IMGT TRBV, TRBD and TRBJ reference genes, with CDR3 defined following IMGT. Any clonotype with a frequency above 0.1% was classified as a highly expanded clone. Shannon entropy served as the measure of repertoire diversity, while the Gini coefficient captured V-J evenness. A clonotype found in more than one individual was treated as public. TCRdb handled the public reads itself, with Q25 trimming in fastp and clone calling in MiXCR, and kept productive beta chains. All rows with the same CDR3 protein become a single entry with the most common DNA and genes. The V and J calls come from TCRdb's annotation, not from the publication. A total of around 500,000 distinct CDR3 sequences appear in this sample, around 16% of them only once. More than 20% of the sample rests with the top ten.

The data derive from a study of regulatory T cells in long-lasting Graves disease (dated by TCRdb to the early 2020s). About the study as a whole: Patients with newly diagnosed Graves' disease had been on antithyroid drugs for under 3 months. Patients with persistent Graves' disease were compared with patients with newly diagnosed Graves' disease using TCR sequencing and RNA sequencing of peripheral blood. The study was conducted in China and was registered as a clinical trial. A total of about 33 samples were covered by TCR sequencing, comprising around 13 persistent and around 20 newly diagnosed Graves' disease patients.

The study at large found these results: Sequencing and analysis were limited to the TCR beta chain. A larger number of public clonotypes was shared among persistent patients (approximately 3,000) than among newly diagnosed patients (approximately 930). Only peripheral blood was studied, because thyroid tissue, the primary lesion, was inaccessible. The authors acknowledged the small sample size as a limitation that may reduce accuracy. Preferential use of TRBV28, TRBJ1-2 and TRBJ2-5 was observed in persistent disease, whereas TRBV20-1 and TRBJ2-1 were favored in newly diagnosed disease. Compared with newly diagnosed patients, persistent Graves' disease patients had lower TCR Shannon entropy and fewer highly expanded clones, which suggests clonal expansion.

The time point tag for this specimen amounts to: newly diagnosed GD, antithyroid drugs for less than 3 months. RNA was extracted from PBMCs in TRIzol for both TCR sequencing and RNA sequencing. The diagnosis of Graves' disease followed American Thyroid Association guidelines. Patients for the study were recruited at an endocrinology department in Xi'an, China. Each patient gave approximately 9.7 milliliters of peripheral blood, collected in an EDTA anticoagulant tube. PBMCs were isolated by Ficoll Paque Plus density gradient separation without further T cell sorting. An Agilent 2100 Bioanalyzer and agarose gel were used to assess RNA quality, and a NanoDrop 2000 was used to measure RNA concentration. The germline V gene encodes CDR1 DFQATT and CDR2 SNEGSKA (reference sequence). V drops 6 bases and J drops 4 bases, leaving 9 bases in between. The CDR3 covers 11 residues, taking in both the cysteine and the phenylalanine. Left in the record is the CDR3 DNA by itself, 33 bases read in frame from the first base.

This sample also belongs to another study, concerning T cells in Graves' hyperthyroidism and ophthalmopathy. From that second study: Stable Graves' hyperthyroidism was defined as the absence of progression to ophthalmopathy over 18 months of follow-up. Hyperthyroidism patients were aged 18 to 65 years and newly diagnosed, with disease duration of less than 2 months. The study excluded patients with uncontrolled infections, other autoimmune diseases, pregnancy or lactation. Diagnoses were based on clinical symptoms, serum thyroxine and TRAb, thyroid ultrasound and orbital computed tomography. The first round of RT-PCR for the TCR CDR3 was performed with the HTBI primer set and the Qiagen OneStep RT-PCR kit. Most expanded thyroid clonotypes (frequency above 0.001) were also detected in blood, suggesting blood repertoires may reflect thyroid immune responses. Ophthalmopathy was separated from stable hyperthyroidism by a 13 V-J signature model, with over 85% sensitivity and approximately 81% specificity obtained in cross-validation and 80%/75% obtained in testing. In validation, progression to ophthalmopathy was predicted by the model with 70.59% sensitivity and 72% to 80% specificity, a median of about 6 months before onset. To identify distinguishing TCR V-J signatures, a discovery cohort of roughly 100 patients was used, comprising some 45 with Graves' ophthalmopathy and 57 with stable Graves' hyperthyroidism. Whether ophthalmopathy could be predicted prospectively was tested in an independent validation cohort made up of about 18 hyperthyroidism patients plus 17 patients who later progressed to ophthalmopathy. The roughly 91 discovery patients were randomly divided into training and test sets at a 7:3 ratio. In addition, the study compared T-cell repertoires in thyroid tissue and in blood from about 6 Graves' hyperthyroidism patients. After sampling, hyperthyroidism patients received methimazole starting at 30 mg daily, and ophthalmopathy patients received high-dose intravenous methylprednisolone. Libraries were constructed in a second round of multiplex PCR, after which size selection and purification were carried out. Sequencing of the libraries was done on an Illumina HiSeq2000 using paired-end 100 bp reads. SOAPnuke was used to process the raw data, with reads discarded if the reads contained adapters or uncalled bases, had a mean Phred below 15, or lacked an exact constant-primer or identifier match. COPE v1.2.5 was used to merge the high-quality paired reads, and each unique nucleotide sequence was defined as a clonotype. Clonotypes were aligned to IMGT TRBV, TRBD and TRBJ reference segments using MiTCR v1.1. Analysis was restricted to V-J combinations with a frequency above 0.0001, which covered roughly 99% of repertoires. The TCS score was defined as F50 (clonal expansion) divided by E x V (chaos), with BLOSUM62-based TCRdist calculated between CDR3 peptides within each V-J. Welch's t-statistics and random forest reduced roughly 540 V-J features to 13, which were used in a naive Bayes classifier (R e1071). No statistical method was used to set the sample size in advance, and investigators knew the group allocation. The paper reports TCR Vbeta CDR3 sequencing of more than 120 peripheral blood samples: around 45 ophthalmopathy, some 80 hyperthyroidism and 17 progressor patients.

The chain is encoded by TRBV20-1 joined to TRBJ2-5; the D gene is perhaps TRBD1, from 6 matching bases. The input for sequencing was peripheral blood mononuclear cells (PBMCs), taken at new diagnosis, from a patient treated with antithyroid drugs. This receptor was identified in a woman aged 35-65 years with Graves disease. Donor details come from another sample of the same person, matched by shared clones. The CDR3 has the sequence CSAVGAETQYF. The nucleotide sequence reads as follows: TGCAGTGCCGTGGGGGCAGAGACCCAGTACTTC.